These T cell receptor beta chains were read from a single sample in a study of T cell changes during pregnancy in multiple sclerosis. Only in-frame clones appear in the TCRdb table, and some are missing; sequencing was by immunoSEQ multiplex PCR. The sample contains 55,000 or so clones, more than 80% of which appear only once. The sequencing here drew on CD4+ T cells from peripheral blood mononuclear cells, taken in the first trimester of pregnancy. These receptors originate from a female donor with multiple sclerosis, enrolled in a pregnancy study. The CDR3 runs from the conserved cysteine through the conserved F or W. The D gene is left open where the match is weak. Size values are once, few and many counts, or a class for expanded clones, and some rows have none.

d_call cdr3_length clone_size j_call v_call cdr3_aa cdr3_nt
NA 14 NA TRBJ2-7 TRBV28 CASSLGGTSYEQYF TGTGCCAGCAGTTTAGGAGGGACCAGCTACGAGCAGTACTTC
NA 11 NA TRBJ2-5 TRBV20-1 CSAKLRETQYF TGCAGTGCTAAACTGAGAGAGACCCAGTACTTC
TRBD2 15 NA TRBJ2-4 TRBV5-1 CASSLWGGAKNIQYF TGCGCCAGCAGCTTGTGGGGGGGAGCCAAAAACATTCAGTACTTC
TRBD2 20 NA TRBJ2-7 TRBV2 CASSRLKAGGQPFSSYEQYF TGTGCCAGCAGCCGCCTTAAAGCGGGGGGACAACCTTTTTCATCCTACGAGCAGTACTTC
NA 14 NA TRBJ2-3 TRBV10-3 CAITTSLGPDTQYF TGTGCCATCACGACTTCATTAGGCCCAGATACGCAGTATTTT
NA 14 NA TRBJ2-5 TRBV7-9 CASSFPNELETQYF TGTGCCAGCAGCTTCCCGAATGAACTTGAGACCCAGTACTTC
NA 13 NA TRBJ1-2 TRBV29-1 CSVDRVVGHGYTF TGCAGCGTTGACAGGGTAGTGGGCCATGGCTACACCTTC
TRBD2 14 NA TRBJ2-5 TRBV11-3 CASSFSGGPETQYF TGTGCCAGCAGCTTTTCGGGGGGGCCCGAGACCCAGTACTTC
TRBD1 13 few TRBJ1-6 TRBV2 CASSWDRESPLHF TGTGCCAGCAGCTGGGACAGGGAATCACCCCTCCACTTT
NA 16 NA TRBJ1-2 TRBV9 CASSPRSAGENYGYTF TGTGCCAGCAGCCCTCGAAGTGCAGGGGAAAACTATGGCTACACCTTC
NA 16 NA TRBJ1-1 TRBV6-6 CASSYSVRHRNTEAFF TGTGCCAGCAGTTACTCCGTTAGACACCGGAACACTGAAGCTTTCTTT
TRBD1 14 NA TRBJ1-2 TRBV18 CASSQGASDYGYTF TGTGCCAGCTCACAGGGGGCGTCCGACTATGGCTACACCTTC
TRBD2 15 NA TRBJ2-3 TRBV5-6 CASSLSGGVTDTQYF TGTGCCAGCAGCTTGTCGGGGGGGGTCACAGATACGCAGTATTTT
NA 14 NA TRBJ2-1 TRBV5-1 CASSPGLPRHEQFF TGCGCCAGCAGCCCAGGACTCCCGAGGCATGAGCAGTTCTTC
TRBD1 14 NA TRBJ1-5 TRBV5-1 CASSPGQENQPQHF TGCGCCAGCAGCCCGGGACAGGAGAATCAGCCCCAGCATTTT
NA 12 NA TRBJ2-7 TRBV18 CASSVNSGEQYF TGTGCCAGCTCGGTAAATTCGGGCGAGCAGTACTTC
NA 13 NA TRBJ2-5 TRBV4-3 CASSHLSGETQYF TGCGCCAGCAGCCACCTGAGTGGTGAGACCCAGTACTTC
TRBD2 16 NA TRBJ2-3 TRBV5-4 CASSLSTSGGTDTQYF TGTGCCAGCAGCTTGTCTACTAGCGGGGGCACAGATACGCAGTATTTT
TRBD1 16 NA TRBJ2-5 TRBV7-6 CASSLGTGGSQETQYF TGTGCCAGCAGCTTGGGGACAGGAGGGTCCCAAGAGACCCAGTACTTC
TRBD2 17 few TRBJ2-5 TRBV15 CATSRDKGLAKRETQYF TGTGCCACCAGCAGAGATAAGGGACTAGCGAAAAGAGAGACCCAGTACTTC
NA 15 NA TRBJ2-5 TRBV25-1 CASSESQTIQETQYF TGTGCCAGCAGTGAATCCCAAACAATCCAAGAGACCCAGTACTTC
NA 15 NA TRBJ1-4 TRBV7-2 CASSLRGGTNEKLFF TGTGCCAGCAGCTTAAGAGGTGGGACTAATGAAAAACTGTTTTTT
TRBD2 15 NA TRBJ2-1 TRBV30 CAWSVLETSGNEQFF TGTGCCTGGAGTGTTCTGGAGACTAGCGGCAATGAGCAGTTCTTC
TRBD1 13 NA TRBJ2-7 TRBV7-7 CASSRGQAYEQYF TGTGCCAGCAGCCGTGGACAGGCCTACGAGCAGTACTTC
TRBD2 15 NA TRBJ2-1 TRBV5-4 CASSLALAGHNEQFF TGTGCCAGCAGCTTGGCACTAGCGGGCCACAATGAGCAGTTCTTC
NA 14 few TRBJ1-2 TRBV10-3 CAIRRDKTNYGYTF TGTGCCATCAGACGGGACAAAACTAACTATGGCTACACCTTC
TRBD1 15 NA TRBJ2-7 TRBV5-4 CASSLDRGIGYEQYF TGTGCCAGCAGCTTGGACAGGGGGATTGGCTACGAGCAGTACTTC
TRBD1 12 NA TRBJ2-7 TRBV6-1 CAGGQGFREQYF TGTGCCGGGGGACAGGGGTTCCGCGAGCAGTACTTC
NA 15 NA TRBJ1-1 TRBV9 CASSVQEATNTEAFF TGTGCCAGCAGCGTACAAGAGGCTACGAACACTGAAGCTTTCTTT
NA 14 NA TRBJ2-7 TRBV7-2 CASSLVLPGYEQYF TGTGCCAGCAGCTTAGTACTCCCAGGGTACGAGCAGTACTTC
NA 15 NA TRBJ1-1 TRBV30 CAWTPRFSGDTEAFF TGTGCCTGGACCCCGCGCTTCTCCGGGGACACTGAAGCTTTCTTT
NA 14 NA TRBJ1-4 TRBV19 CASRDPEGSEKLFF TGTGCCAGTAGGGACCCAGAAGGGAGTGAAAAACTGTTTTTT
TRBD2 14 NA TRBJ2-2 TRBV5-1 CASLAGANTGELFF TGCGCCAGTCTAGCGGGAGCGAACACCGGGGAGCTGTTTTTT
NA 14 NA TRBJ2-6 TRBV5-6 CASIEQSGANVLTF TGTGCCAGCATTGAACAGTCTGGGGCCAACGTCCTGACTTTC
NA 13 NA TRBJ1-2 TRBV11-3 CASSLTGIGGYTF TGTGCCAGCAGCTTAACGGGGATCGGGGGCTACACCTTC
TRBD2 15 NA TRBJ2-1 TRBV27 CASSLLAGGYTEQFF TGTGCCAGCAGTTTACTAGCGGGAGGGTACACTGAGCAGTTCTTC
NA 14 NA TRBJ1-1 TRBV29-1 CSVALRVANTEAFF TGCAGCGTGGCCCTCAGGGTCGCGAACACTGAAGCTTTCTTT
NA 15 NA TRBJ2-3 TRBV5-4 CASSLGRASTDTQYF TGTGCCAGCAGCTTGGGGAGAGCCAGCACAGATACGCAGTATTTT